The clone carrying this TCR beta chain was seen repeatedly, ten times or more. cDNA molecules carried unique molecular identifiers, and template switching added a universal primer site. TCRdb redid the calling of the 5' RACE reads with MiXCR, one entry per CDR3 protein. The sample shows some 690,000 distinct CDR3 sequences, 21% of them seen only once. The data derive from a study of identical twins. This CDR3 comprises 10 residues. Deletions cut 8 bases from V and 12 bases from J, with 11 bases between. This sample also appeared in a second study, on T cells expressing NK-cell markers.

The V gene is TRBV12-3 or TRBV12-4, the J gene TRBJ2-1, with D possibly TRBD2 on 5 matching bases. This receptor was taken from a woman aged 18-29 years in good health. Sequencing used PBMCs. This chain's CDR3 is CASPGRGQFF. CDR3 DNA: TGTGCCAGCCCCGGCCGGGGGCAGTTCTTC.